The entry that follows covers one TCR beta chain sequence. What it binds is not known. The CDR3 sequence is 16 residues long. Looked up from germline, CDR1 is SGHVS and CDR2 is FQNEAQ. V was shortened by 5 bases and J by 2 bases, with 16 bases between the two germline ends. TCRdb's table, derived via immunoSEQ multiplex PCR, lists solely in-frame clones and lacks some. The data contain roughly 15,000 clones, 80% to 90% of them singletons. The data were obtained in a study of a mutant IDH1 vaccine in newly diagnosed glioma. The overall study: Patients previously underwent radiotherapy, temozolomide, or both, and most underwent both.

Documented time point: baseline, week 1 (first vaccination visit). Treatment denoted: pre-vaccination baseline after standard-of-care therapy. The study enrolled donors with new WHO grade 3 or 4 IDH1-mutant, ATRX-lost astrocytomas. Study outcomes and limitations: The study observed vaccine-induced immune responses in roughly 93% of patients. Pseudoprogression apparently tracked independently of changes in top peripheral T cell clonotypes.

The sequence was obtained from a woman aged 40 to 50 with glioma. Some clones in this sample may be carry-over from other donors' samples. The sample here was PBMCs, taken from a glioma patient treated with radiotherapy, temozolomide or both. The chain employs TRBV7-8 and TRBJ2-1; possibly TRBD2 for D (5 bases). The chain's CDR3 is CASSPTTEAAYNEQFF. CDR3 bases: TGTGCCAGCAGCCCCACGACTGAAGCGGCCTACAATGAGCAGTTCTTC.